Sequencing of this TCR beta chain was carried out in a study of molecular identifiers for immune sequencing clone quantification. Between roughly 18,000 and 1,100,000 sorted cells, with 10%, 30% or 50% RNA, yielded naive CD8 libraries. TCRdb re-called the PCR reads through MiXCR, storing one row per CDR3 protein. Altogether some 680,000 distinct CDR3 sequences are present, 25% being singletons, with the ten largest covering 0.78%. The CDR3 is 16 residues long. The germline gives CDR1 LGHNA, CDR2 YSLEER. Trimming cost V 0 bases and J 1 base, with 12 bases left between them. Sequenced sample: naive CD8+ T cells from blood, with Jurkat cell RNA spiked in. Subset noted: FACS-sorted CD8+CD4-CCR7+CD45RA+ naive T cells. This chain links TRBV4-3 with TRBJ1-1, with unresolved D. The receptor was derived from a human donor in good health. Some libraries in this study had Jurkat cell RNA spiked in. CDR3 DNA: TGCGCCAGCAGCCAAGACTCCCGGGGTTCGAACACTGAAGCTTTCTTT. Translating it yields CASSQDSRGSNTEAFF.